Only a few counts were recorded for the clone carrying this T cell receptor beta chain. The data were taken from a study of T-cell reconstitution after alpha-beta-depleted transplantation in children. Unique molecular identifiers were incorporated during preparation of the TCRbeta library. TCRdb re-called the PCR reads with MiXCR, one entry per CDR3 protein. The data show some 200,000 distinct CDR3 sequences, with 7.5% to 9.5% seen just once and 35% held by the top ten. The sequence was obtained from a male patient aged 2-10 years who had a stem cell transplant for acute myeloid leukemia, so the T cells may come from the graft donor. The input for sequencing was PBMCs, mostly from graft donor cells, taken 360 days after TCRalphabeta/CD19-depleted stem cell transplant.

The CDR3 loop reads CASSQVVGLGHEQYF. The CDR3 region has the DNA TGCGCCAGCAGCCAAGTGGTAGGGTTGGGCCACGAGCAGTACTTC. The chain employs TRBV4-1 and TRBJ2-7; D gene unclear. Germline CDR1 MGHRA, CDR2 YSYEKL. Trimming removed 1 base from V and 5 bases from J, with 15 bases in between. The CDR3 runs 15 residues.